This section outlines one T cell receptor (beta chain) sequence together with its context. Its antigen remains unknown. These data are taken from a study of T cell responses to AZD1222 COVID-19 vaccine. Overall study results and limits: The study identified only five or six AZD1222 recipients as seropositive at baseline. Spike-specific TCR breadth and depth grew following two AZD1222 doses.

Germline V lookup: CDR1 DFQATT, CDR2 SNEGSKA (reference sequence). The V end was cut by 3 bases, the J end by 10 bases, with 13 bases between. The CDR3 spans 13 residues. TCRdb keeps only in-frame clones here, not all; method: immunoSEQ multiplex PCR. The sample includes 150,000 or so clones, roughly 89% of them seen just once. The sequenced sample was peripheral blood, obtained on day 0 of AZD1222 vaccination. J is TRBJ1-6 and V is TRBV20-1; possible D gene TRBD1, 5 bases. This clonotype was sampled from an adult in good health. This chain's CDR3 is CSASGGEHSPLHF. In DNA form, the CDR3 reads TGCAGTGCTAGTGGGGGAGAGCACTCACCCCTCCACTTT.